Listed here are 27 T cell receptor beta chains from one sample, sequenced in a study of cytomegalovirus exposure and HLA in healthy donors. Primers for the PCR totalled 60 Vbeta and 13 Jbeta. Only in-frame clones appear in the TCRdb table, and some are missing; sequencing was by immunoSEQ multiplex PCR. The table includes approximately 290,000 clones, about 80% detected once. Sample: PBMCs. These receptors originate from a girl aged 2-9 years in good health and CMV-seronegative.

A remark on this clone: A junction end diverges from the germline sequence, so it may reflect a read error. The chain uses TRBV7-9 and TRBJ2-4, with TRBD2 as a possible D gene (6 bases). Germline V gene sequence: CDR1 SEHNR, CDR2 FQNEAQ (reference sequence). The CDR3 covers 16 residues. The CDR3 region is CSSSLVEGIAKNIQYF. For the CDR3, the DNA is TGTTCCAGCAGCTTAGTGGAGGGAATAGCCAAAAACATTCAGTACTTC. Supplemented by reference TRBV7-9 and TRBJ2-4, the full variable domain reads DTGVSQNPRHKITKRGQNVTFRCDPISEHNRLYWYRQTLGQGPEFLTYFQNEAQLEKSRLLSDRFSAERPKGSFSTLEIQRTEQGDSAMYLCSSSLVEGIAKNIQYFGAGTRLSVL.

The table lists this clone with a few counts. The rearrangement uses TRBV18 and TRBJ2-7; possible D gene TRBD2, 5 bases. Trimming left V 3 bases short and J 5 bases short, with 17 bases between. The germline CDR1 and CDR2 sequences are KGHSH and LQKENI. The CDR3 has 15 residues. The CDR3 DNA reads as TGTGCCAGCTCACCCTCCGGGATAAGGGATAACGAGCAGTACTTC. Protein product: CASSPSGIRDNEQYF. The complete variable domain, with remaining parts taken from reference TRBV18 and TRBJ2-7, reads NAGVMQNPRHLVRRRGQEARLRCSPMKGHSHVYWYRQLPEEGLKFMVYLQKENIIDESGMPKERFSAEFPKEGPSILRIQQVVRGDSAAYFCASSPSGIRDNEQYFGPGTRLTVT.

The chain links TRBV6-5 to TRBJ2-7; D is possibly TRBD1 (6 bases). Trimming pared 6 bases from V and 6 bases from J, leaving 12 bases between. There are 12 residues in the CDR3. Per germline, CDR1 MNHEY and CDR2 SVGAGI. The CDR3 bases are TGTGCCAGCAGCGCCGCACAGGGCGAGCAGTACTTC. Its protein product is CASSAAQGEQYF.

The chain joins TRBV6-5 to TRBJ2-7, with 7 bases matching TRBD2. Trimming removed 4 bases from V and 3 bases from J; junction bases left unmatched: 6. The CDR3 spans 14 residues. Germline V lookup: CDR1 MNHEY, CDR2 SVGAGI. The CDR3 spells CASSFAGEGYEQYF. Written as DNA, the CDR3 is TGTGCCAGCAGTTTTGCGGGAGAAGGCTACGAGCAGTACTTC.

This clone was detected only once. V gene TRBV5-1 combines with J gene TRBJ2-1; 8 nucleotides match TRBD2. The V and J ends lost 4 bases and 3 bases, in that order; junction bases with no gene match: 9. The length of the CDR3 is 16 residues. Germline V gene sequence: CDR1 SGHRS, CDR2 YFSETQ. In DNA, the CDR3 is TGCGCCAGCAGCGGAGCTCTTGCGGGGGGCTACAATGAGCAGTTCTTC. Its translation is CASSGALAGGYNEQFF.

The gene calls are TRBV19 and TRBJ2-3, with TRBD2 matching over 9 bases. CDR3 length: 16 amino acids. CDR1 is LNHDA and CDR2 is SQIVND in the germline V gene (reference sequence). After removal of 8 bases from V and 5 bases from J, the junction contained 14 bases not matched to a gene. Here the CDR3 reads CASSSRRRGGIDTQYF. CDR3 bases: TGTGCCAGTTCATCCCGGAGGCGGGGGGGCATAGATACGCAGTATTTT.

The chain employs TRBV12-5 and TRBJ2-1; D gene unclear. The CDR3 runs to 15 residues. V lost 1 base to trimming and J lost 9 bases, with 16 bases between them. CDR1 is LGHNT and CDR2 is FRNRAP in the germline V gene. The CDR3 nucleotides are TGTGCTAGTGGTTTGGCCTCCAGCGATGGTGGTGAGCAGTTCTTC. Residues: CASGLASSDGGEQFF.

The chain links TRBV28 to TRBJ2-5; D ambiguous. CDR1 and CDR2 (germline): MDHEN, SYDVKM. This CDR3 spans 15 amino acids. Trimming left V 1 base short and J 1 base short, with 10 bases between. The CDR3 sequence is CASSLFFEFQETQYF. In DNA, the CDR3 is TGTGCCAGCAGTTTATTCTTTGAGTTCCAAGAGACCCAGTACTTC.

The rearrangement uses TRBV15 and TRBJ1-5; maybe TRBD1 (5 bases). In germline, CDR1 is LNHNV, CDR2 YYDKDF (reference sequence). The CDR3 is 20 amino acids. Trimming left V 0 bases short and J 0 bases short, with 21 bases between. The CDR3 protein is CATSRDFWDFGVYSNQPQHF. The CDR3, as DNA: TGTGCCACCAGCAGAGATTTTTGGGACTTTGGTGTCTATAGCAATCAGCCCCAGCATTTT.

The rearrangement joins TRBV30 to TRBJ1-3; tentatively, D is TRBD1 (5 bases). Trimming took 5 bases from V and 3 from J, leaving 14 bases between them. There are 14 residues in the CDR3. Germline assignment: CDR1 GTSNPN and CDR2 SVGIG (reference sequence). For the CDR3, the DNA is TGTGCCTGGGGCAGGGTATCGAGTGGAAACACCATATATTTT. Its protein product is CAWGRVSSGNTIYF.

The chain couples TRBV11-2 to TRBJ2-6, with D hard to call. Trimming shortened V by 4 bases and J by 0 bases, and 7 bases separated the two germline ends. This CDR3 is 15 amino acids long. Germline CDR1 is SGHAT and CDR2 is FQNNGV. The CDR3 region is CASSWSTSGANVLTF. The CDR3 region has the DNA TGTGCCAGCAGCTGGAGTACCTCTGGGGCCAACGTCCTGACTTTC.

The chain joins TRBV15 to TRBJ1-4; the match to TRBD1 covers 10 bases. The J segment lost 7 bases and the V segment lost 2 bases, leaving 4 bases of the junction unmatched. This CDR3 contains 15 residues. The germline V gene has CDR1 LNHNV and CDR2 YYDKDF (reference sequence). The DNA of the CDR3 is TGTGCCACCAGCAGACACGGGACAGGGGCTGAAAAACTGTTTTTT. Protein sequence: CATSRHGTGAEKLFF.

For this clone: One end of the junction does not line up with germline, which may come from a read error. The chain uses TRBV7-9 and TRBJ1-1; TRBD1 matches 9 bases. CDR3 length equals 16 residues. CDR1 and CDR2 from the germline V gene are SEHNR and FQNEAQ (reference sequence). As DNA, the CDR3 is TGTTCCAGCAGCGTTGGGACAGGGATTAGGAGCACTGAAGCTTTCTTT. The encoded protein is CSSSVGTGIRSTEAFF.

This chain links TRBV28 with TRBJ1-5; D ambiguous. The CDR3 spans 12 residues. Germline-derived CDR1 and CDR2 are MDHEN and SYDVKM. Trimming took off 2 bases at V and 7 bases at J, with 6 bases between the two ends. As DNA, the CDR3 is TGTGCCAGCAGTTTAGCGGAGCAGCCCCAGCATTTT. It yields the protein CASSLAEQPQHF.

About this clone: One end of the junction does not line up with germline, which may come from a read error. This rearrangement joins TRBV19 to TRBJ2-2; 14 nucleotides align to TRBD2. The V gene's germline CDR1 is LNHDA and CDR2 SQIVND (reference sequence). This CDR3 is 18 amino acids long. The CDR3 spells CASSNPGLAGAGTEELFF. CDR3 coding DNA: TGTGCCAGTAGTAACCCGGGACTAGCGGGAGCAGGCACCGAGGAGCTGTTTTTT. Filled out from reference TRBV19 and TRBJ2-2, the complete variable domain reads DGGITQSPKYLFRKEGQNVTLSCEQNLNHDAMYWYRQDPGQGLRLIYYSQIVNDFQKGDIAEGYSVSREKKESFPLTVTSAQKNPTAFYLCASSNPGLAGAGTEELFFGEGSRLTVL.

The chain combines TRBV5-6 with TRBJ2-7, with D perhaps matching TRBD1 (6 bases). Germline V gene sequence: CDR1 SGHDT, CDR2 YYEEEE. CDR3 length equals 15 residues. The ends were cut back, 4 bases at V and 4 bases at J, with 18 bases in the middle. DNA for the CDR3: TGTGCCAGCAGCGATACAGGGTATAGGATATACGAGCAGTACTTC. Its protein product is CASSDTGYRIYEQYF.

The chain couples TRBV29-1 to TRBJ1-1; D remains ambiguous. Germline values: CDR1 SQVTM, CDR2 ANQGSEA. The CDR3 is made up of 10 amino acids. V lost 7 bases and J 1 base, leaving 4 bases between the germline ends. The CDR3 protein is CSAGNTEAFF. The CDR3 DNA follows: TGCAGCGCCGGGAACACTGAAGCTTTCTTT.

V is TRBV27 and J is TRBJ2-7; perhaps TRBD1 as D (5 bases). The germline CDR1 and CDR2 sequences are MNHEY and SMNVEV (reference sequence). The CDR3 extends over 15 amino acids. V was clipped by 3 bases and J by 1 base, with 13 bases between them. CDR3 region: CASSFYETASYEQYF. As DNA, the CDR3 is TGTGCCAGCAGTTTTTATGAGACAGCTTCCTACGAGCAGTACTTC.

The chain is built from TRBV7-6 and TRBJ1-2; D may be TRBD1 (6 bases). The CDR3 runs 15 residues. The germline gives CDR1 SGHVS, CDR2 FNYEAQ. V dropped 5 bases and J dropped 8 bases, with 21 bases sitting between them. The CDR3, as DNA: TGTGCCAGCAGCCCCCGACTTGAACCAGGGGTGGGCTACACCTTC. This codes for CASSPRLEPGVGYTF.

The chain couples TRBV7-9 to TRBJ2-1; TRBD2 is a possible D gene (6 bases). CDR3 length: 13 amino acids. CDR1 is SEHNR, CDR2 FQNEAQ, per germline (reference sequence). V was shortened by 2 bases and J by 5 bases, with 7 bases between the two germline ends. The CDR3 is CASSLRGDNEQFF. The DNA for the CDR3 is TGTGCCAGCAGCTTACGCGGGGACAATGAGCAGTTCTTC.

V usage is TRBV6-5 and J usage is TRBJ1-6, with D possibly matching TRBD1 (6 bases). Per germline, CDR1 MNHEY and CDR2 SVGAGI. The CDR3 contains 16 residues. The ends were cut back, 2 bases at V and 10 bases at J, with 18 bases in the middle. The CDR3 sequence is CASSYTTTGIGSPLHF. Written as DNA, the CDR3 is TGTGCCAGCAGTTACACAACAACAGGGATAGGCTCACCCCTCCACTTT.

The chain uses TRBV5-1 and TRBJ1-2, with a tentative D call TRBD1 (6 bases). V gave up 7 bases and J gave up 6 bases, with 22 bases separating them. The CDR3 runs to 15 residues. The germline gives CDR1 SGHRS, CDR2 YFSETQ. The CDR3 loop is CASSLSPGPGDGYTF. Here the CDR3 DNA reads TGCGCCAGCTCCCTATCTCCGGGCCCAGGGGATGGCTACACCTTC.

The rearrangement links TRBV21-1 to TRBJ1-5. TRBV21-1 is a pseudogene. CDR3 size: 15 residues. The CDR3 sequence: CASSKWRGPYQPQHF. CDR3 in DNA: TGTGCCAGCAGCAAATGGAGGGGCCCTTATCAGCCCCAGCATTTT.

This clone came up once. The chain has TRBV28 and TRBJ1-4, with unresolved D. Germline V gene lookup returns CDR1 MDHEN and CDR2 SYDVKM. CDR3 length: 18 residues. The V end was cut by 5 bases, the J end by 0 bases, with 19 bases between. CDR3 nucleotide sequence: TGTGCCAGCAGTCACCCCGGGTCACTTAGTGCAACTAATGAAAAACTGTTTTTT. Translating gives CASSHPGSLSATNEKLFF.

The CDR3 DNA sequence: TGTGCCAGCAGCTTCGCGGGTACCACTGCAGATACGCAGTATTTT. Protein: CASSFAGTTADTQYF. The chain carries TRBV11-2 and TRBJ2-3, with a tentative D call TRBD2 (5 bases). This CDR3 has 15 residues. Per germline, CDR1 SGHAT and CDR2 FQNNGV. V was cut by 3 bases and J by 4 bases, with 14 bases left in between.

The chain couples TRBV28 to TRBJ2-7; 8 nucleotides line up with TRBD1. Looked up from germline, CDR1 is MDHEN and CDR2 is SYDVKM. The CDR3 length is 16 residues. V lost 6 bases and J lost 4; bases outside the gene matches: 14. CDR3 DNA sequence: TGTGCCAGCAGCCAGGTCCCGGGACAGGTTAGGTACGAGCAGTACTTC. It translates to CASSQVPGQVRYEQYF. The full variable domain, its missing parts supplied by reference TRBV28 and TRBJ2-7, is DVKVTQSSRYLVKRTGEKVFLECVQDMDHENMFWYRQDPGLGLRLIYFSYDVKMKEKGDIPEGYSVSREKKERFSLILESASTNQTSMYLCASSQVPGQVRYEQYFGPGTRLTVT.

The chain carries TRBV18 and TRBJ2-5, with D tentatively TRBD1 (6 bases). The germline V gene encodes CDR1 KGHSH and CDR2 LQKENI. V lost 4 bases and J lost 0, with 15 bases in between. This CDR3 is 16 amino acids long. The CDR3 DNA is TGTGCCAGCTCACGTACAGGGCCACCGTACCAAGAGACCCAGTACTTC. Translated, it gives CASSRTGPPYQETQYF.